These T cell receptor beta chains were read from a single sample in a study of esophageal squamous cell carcinoma under preoperative chemotherapy. TCRdb fed the PCR reads into MiXCR, producing one record per CDR3 protein. This sample yields 32,000 or so distinct CDR3 sequences, of which 40% to 65% are seen a single time; approximately 25% belongs to the top ten. Sample collection occurred from a patient given preoperative chemotherapy. Every receptor here comes from a human donor with esophageal squamous cell carcinoma. The donor label of this sample is uncertain. CDR3s include the opening cysteine and the closing phenylalanine or tryptophan. D genes are given only for firm matches. The size field is filled for only some rows; it gives once, few, many or a size class.

d_call	v_call	clone_size	j_call	cdr3_nt	cdr3_aa
.	TRBV10-3	.	TRBJ2-2	TGTGCCACCCGGGACATGTGCACCGAGGAGCTGTTTTTT	CATRDMCTEELFF
.	TRBV5-6	.	TRBJ1-2	TGTGCCAGCAGCTTTTCCCGGGACCAACTCTTTGGCTACACCTTC	CASSFSRDQLFGYTF
TRBD1	TRBV7-2	many	TRBJ1-4	TGTGCCAGCAGCCGGACAGGGGGGAAACTGTTTTTT	CASSRTGGKLFF
.	TRBV5-1	once	TRBJ2-1	TGCGCCAGCAGCCTGAGAGGGGCCGATGAGCAGTTCTTC	CASSLRGADEQFF
TRBD1	TRBV6-4	.	TRBJ2-3	TGTGCCAGCAGTGAGGGACAGGGTTCGGATACGCAGTATTTT	CASSEGQGSDTQYF
.	TRBV7-2	.	TRBJ2-4	TGTGCCAGCAGCTCGGGGCAGCGAGCAAAAAACATTCAGTACTTC	CASSSGQRAKNIQYF
TRBD1	TRBV5-1	.	TRBJ2-5	TGCGCCAGCAGCTTGAATTTGGGACAGGCTTCCGATGAGCAGTACTTC	CASSLNLGQASDEQYF
TRBD2	TRBV11-3	.	TRBJ2-3	TGTGCCAGCAGCTCTCGAGCGGGAGGGCCCACAGATACGCAGTATTTT	CASSSRAGGPTDTQYF
.	TRBV24-1	many	TRBJ1-2	TGTGCCACCAGTGATGCGGGACAAGCTAACTATGGCTACACCTTC	CATSDAGQANYGYTF
TRBD1	TRBV7-2	many	TRBJ2-3	TGTGCCAGCAGCGCACGACAGGGGGGGAGCACAGATACGCAGTATTTT	CASSARQGGSTDTQYF
TRBD1	TRBV7-7	once	TRBJ2-7	TGTGCTAGCAGCTTGGGGGACAGAGTCACAAATACGCAGTACTTC	CASSLGDRVTNTQYF
.	TRBV15	.	TRBJ1-2	TGTGCCACCAGCAGAGAATCTAACTATGGCTACACCTTC	CATSRESNYGYTF
.	TRBV7-6	many	TRBJ2-7	TGTGCCAGCAGCCCAGGGGCGGGAAAAAGCTACGAGCAGTACTTC	CASSPGAGKSYEQYF
TRBD1	TRBV27	many	TRBJ2-1	TGTGCCAGCAGTTTCGAGACAGGGGGAAGCAATGAGCAGTTCTTC	CASSFETGGSNEQFF
.	TRBV6-1	.	TRBJ2-4	TGTGCCAGCAGTGAGGGTTTTAACATTCAGTACTTC	CASSEGFNIQYF